The 30 T cell receptor beta chains listed next were all sequenced from one sample in a study of T cells in Graves' hyperthyroidism and ophthalmopathy. Regions amplified from RNA transcripts were the TCR beta CDR3 regions. The HTBI primer set was used in a first-round RT-PCR of the TCR CDR3. TCRdb used MiXCR to reprocess the multiplex PCR reads, holding one entry per CDR3 protein. The sample comprises a few hundred thousand distinct CDR3 sequences, under 60% of which are singletons, and approximately 8.4% rests with the top ten. What was sequenced was peripheral blood or thyroid tissue (not recorded which). The source is a woman between 18 and 29 years old with Graves' hyperthyroidism.

This clonotype was recorded at least ten times. V usage is TRBV6-2 or TRBV6-3 and J usage is TRBJ2-7; D perhaps matches TRBD2 (5 bases). Germline V gives CDR1 MNHEY, CDR2 SVGEGT. Deletions cut 5 bases from V and 0 bases from J, with 14 bases between. This CDR3 is built from 15 residues. CDR3 in DNA: TGTGCCAGCAGTCTCCTAGCTACGAACTCCTACGAGCAGTACTTC. It encodes CASSLLATNSYEQYF.

This clonotype was observed at least ten times. This chain uses TRBV6-1 with TRBJ1-4; D possibly corresponds to TRBD1 (6 bases). The CDR3 consists of 14 residues. The germline gives CDR1 MNHNS, CDR2 SASEGT. V was cut by 1 base and J by 6 bases, with 9 bases left in between. In DNA, the CDR3 is TGTGCCAGCAGTGAAGTTCAGGGGCATGAAAAACTGTTTTTT. It yields the protein CASSEVQGHEKLFF.

This clonotype was seen just once. The chain carries TRBV5-4 and TRBJ2-6; 9 bases align to TRBD1. Germline CDR1 and CDR2: SGHNT and YYREEE (reference sequence). Trimming removed 4 bases from V and 0 bases from J; junction bases left unmatched: 8. CDR3 length: 18 amino acids. CDR3 in amino acids: CASSVPGQGGSGANVLTF. The DNA for the CDR3 is TGTGCCAGCAGCGTACCGGGACAGGGAGGCTCTGGGGCCAACGTCCTGACTTTC.

This clonotype has a handful of counts. The chain carries TRBV5-1 and TRBJ2-1; the match to TRBD2 covers 12 bases. The junction had 6 bases not matched to a gene; V was cut back by 3 bases and J by 8 bases. This CDR3 region has 15 residues. Germline CDR1 SGHRS, CDR2 YFSETQ. CDR3 in amino acids: CASSSILAGGHEQFF. In DNA form, the CDR3 reads TGCGCCAGCAGCTCCATTCTAGCGGGAGGGCATGAGCAGTTCTTC. The entire variable domain, with the rest obtained from reference TRBV5-1 and TRBJ2-1, is as follows: KAGVTQTPRYLIKTRGQQVTLSCSPISGHRSVSWYQQTPGQGLQFLFEYFSETQRNKGNFPGRFSGRQFSNSRSEMNVSTLELGDSALYLCASSSILAGGHEQFFGPGTRLTVL.

The CDR3: CASSYGAGQETQYF. The CDR3 coding sequence is TGTGCCAGCAGCTACGGCGCGGGCCAAGAGACCCAGTACTTC. V is TRBV7-6 and J is TRBJ2-5; tentatively, D is TRBD2 (5 bases). The CDR3 has 14 amino acids. Between the trimmed V and J ends, which lost 4 bases and 1 base, there was a span of 10 bases. Looked up from germline, CDR1 is SGHVS and CDR2 is FNYEAQ.

This clonotype came up many times. The rearrangement links TRBV5-1 to TRBJ2-7; either TRBD1 or TRBD2 may supply D (5 bases each). Trimming shortened V by 3 bases and J by 5 bases, and 18 bases separated the two germline ends. Germline V gives CDR1 SGHRS, CDR2 YFSETQ. This CDR3 has 15 residues. The CDR3, as DNA: TGCGCCAGCAGCTCGGGACGCCCTGGATATGACGAGCAGTACTTC. It encodes CASSSGRPGYDEQYF. Drawing the rest from reference TRBV5-1 and TRBJ2-7, the complete variable domain is KAGVTQTPRYLIKTRGQQVTLSCSPISGHRSVSWYQQTPGQGLQFLFEYFSETQRNKGNFPGRFSGRQFSNSRSEMNVSTLELGDSALYLCASSSGRPGYDEQYFGPGTRLTVT.

This chain connects TRBV7-3 to TRBJ2-5; D is undetermined. The CDR3 is 14 amino acids. Germline CDR1 is SGHTA and CDR2 is FQGTGA. This chain's CDR3 is CARIPFGAQETQYF. CDR3 DNA: TGTGCTAGAATCCCTTTTGGCGCCCAAGAGACCCAGTACTTC.

This clonotype has ten or more counts. This could be a read error, since a much larger clone is one nucleotide away. The CDR3 region is CSVRAYRGVDGQYF. CDR3 nucleotide sequence: TGCAGCGTACGGGCTTACCGGGGTGTGGACGGGCAGTACTTC. The chain has TRBV29-1 and TRBJ2-7, with D tentatively TRBD2 (5 bases). This CDR3 spans 14 amino acids. Looked up from germline, CDR1 is SQVTM and CDR2 is ANQGSEA. V lost 6 bases and J 9 bases, leaving 24 bases between the germline ends.

The J gene is TRBJ2-7, the V gene TRBV6-8; possible D gene TRBD2, 6 bases. Trimming pared 0 bases from V and 7 bases from J, leaving 13 bases between. CDR3 length: 14 amino acids. Germline V lookup: CDR1 MNHGY, CDR2 SAAAGT. The CDR3 is CASSYSTAGGEQYF. The CDR3 nucleotides are TGTGCCAGCAGTTACTCGACGGCCGGGGGTGAGCAGTACTTC.

CDR3 in amino acids: CASSAVRSDAQYF. In DNA, the CDR3 is TGTGCCAGCAGCGCCGTCAGGAGTGATGCGCAGTACTTC. This chain joins TRBV9 and TRBJ2-7; D uncertain. V was pared by 3 bases and J by 9 bases, with 16 bases between. The CDR3 runs to 13 residues. Germline V lookup: CDR1 SGDLS, CDR2 YYNGEE.

This clonotype was observed at least ten times. The V and J genes are TRBV10-3 and TRBJ2-7; weak D call: TRBD2 (6 bases). V lost 0 bases to trimming and J lost 13 bases, with 19 bases between them. Germline CDR1 ENHRY, CDR2 SYGVKD. This CDR3 spans 14 amino acids. The CDR3 DNA reads as TGTGCCATCAGTGAGTCCGGGGGTAGCTGGGCTTTATACTTC. Its protein is CAISESGGSWALYF.

This clonotype was detected many times. The chain has TRBV24-1 and TRBJ1-2; 8 nucleotides align to TRBD1. This CDR3 has 15 residues. The trim removed 4 bases at V and 6 bases at J, leaving 9 bases unmatched. From germline, CDR1 is KGHDR and CDR2 SFDVKD. CDR3 in amino acids: CATSDRGQGGDGYTF. CDR3 in DNA: TGTGCCACCAGTGACCGCGGACAGGGTGGGGATGGCTACACCTTC.

A note on this clonotype: A single base separates this from a much larger clone, so it may be a read error. Given the absence of the conserved phenylalanine or tryptophan at the CDR3 end, a read error is likely. The CDR3 nucleotides read TGCGCCAGCAGCCAAATCCCCGGGAACGAGCAGTACTCC. This sequence encodes CASSQIPGNEQYS. This chain joins TRBV7-9 and TRBJ2-7, with D possibly TRBD2 on 5 matching bases. The germline gives CDR1 SEHNR, CDR2 FQNEAQ (reference sequence). The CDR3 spans 13 residues.

This sequence joins TRBV29-1 and TRBJ2-7; 12 nucleotides line up with TRBD2. The CDR3 is 13 amino acids. In germline, CDR1 is SQVTM, CDR2 ANQGSEA. V gave up 6 bases and J gave up 7 bases; unmatched junction bases: 7. In DNA, the CDR3 is TGCAGCGTCCAACCGGGACTAGCGGGTGAGCAGTACTTC. This sequence encodes CSVQPGLAGEQYF.

V and J are TRBV7-2 and TRBJ1-2; TRBD1 agrees at 7 bases. CDR1 and CDR2 (germline): SGHTA, FQGNSA. Trimming took 7 bases from V and 6 from J; bases not matched to a gene: 8. There are 13 residues in the CDR3. CDR3 coding DNA: TGTGCCAGCAACCCAGGGGACAGTAATGGCTACACCTTC. Its translation: CASNPGDSNGYTF.

This chain uses TRBV20-1 with TRBJ2-1, with 11 nucleotides matching TRBD2. The V segment lost 3 bases and the J segment 5 bases; nucleotides outside the gene matches: 6. The germline V gene has CDR1 DFQATT and CDR2 SNEGSKA (reference sequence). The CDR3 is 15 residues long. CDR3 DNA sequence: TGCAGTGCTAGTGCGGGACTAGCGGACCACAATGAGCAGTTCTTC. This translates into CSASAGLADHNEQFF.

The V gene is TRBV6-5, the J gene TRBJ2-7, with 13 bases aligning to TRBD2. The CDR3 runs 16 residues. The V and J ends lost 2 bases and 3 bases, in that order; junction bases with no gene match: 4. Germline CDR1 MNHEY, CDR2 SVGAGI. CDR3 in amino acids: CASSYGLAGVNYEQYF. CDR3 in DNA: TGTGCCAGCAGTTACGGACTAGCGGGAGTAAACTACGAGCAGTACTTC.

This clonotype was seen at least ten times. V and J are TRBV15 and TRBJ2-2, with a tentative D call TRBD1 (6 bases). Trimming shortened V by 4 bases and J by 7 bases, and 10 bases separated the two germline ends. CDR1 is LNHNV and CDR2 is YYDKDF in the germline V gene (reference sequence). CDR3 size: 13 residues. The chain's CDR3 is CATSKGDGGELFF. DNA of the CDR3: TGTGCCACCAGCAAGGGGGATGGCGGGGAGCTGTTTTTT.

This clonotype appeared a single time. The chain uses TRBV20-1 and TRBJ1-5, with D perhaps TRBD1 (5 bases). V lost 2 bases and J 7 bases, leaving 15 bases between the germline ends. Germline V gene lookup returns CDR1 DFQATT and CDR2 SNEGSKA (reference sequence). CDR3 length: 14 residues. CDR3 amino acids: CSARRGGDHQPQHF. The DNA for the CDR3 is TGCAGTGCTAGACGGGGAGGGGACCACCAGCCCCAGCATTTT.

As DNA, the CDR3 is TGTGCCAGCTCACCACTGGGCCCCTACGAGCAGTACTTC. As protein: CASSPLGPYEQYF. The chain recombines TRBV18 with TRBJ2-7; D unresolved. This CDR3 has 13 residues. Germline V gives CDR1 KGHSH, CDR2 LQKENI. V shed 1 base and J shed 2 bases, with 6 bases lying between them.

The chain is built from TRBV4-2 and TRBJ2-1; D not resolved. CDR1 and CDR2 (germline): LGHNA, YNFKEQ. CDR3 length: 12 amino acids. V shed 0 bases and J shed 3 bases, with 0 bases lying between them. In nucleotides, the CDR3 is TGTGCCAGCAGCCAAGACTACAATGAGCAGTTCTTC. Residues: CASSQDYNEQFF.

Details on this clonotype: A read error may account for a junction end that differs from germline. The rearrangement uses TRBV15 and TRBJ1-6; D unresolved. Germline V CDR1 and CDR2: LNHNV, YYDKDF (reference sequence). This CDR3 spans 16 amino acids. CDR3: CATSRDTGSENSLLHF. CDR3 in DNA: TGTGCCACCAGCAGAGATACGGGGTCCGAAAATTCACTCCTCCACTTT.

V is TRBV7-9 and J is TRBJ2-7; tentatively, D is TRBD1 (5 bases). Trimming took off 2 bases at V and 5 bases at J, with 10 bases between the two ends. This CDR3 is built from 13 residues. CDR1 is SEHNR and CDR2 is FQNEAQ in the germline V gene (reference sequence). The CDR3 spells CASSLSGRDEQYF. For the CDR3, the DNA is TGTGCCAGCAGCTTATCAGGCAGGGACGAGCAGTACTTC. Together with reference TRBV7-9 and TRBJ2-7, the CDR3 gives the full variable domain: DTGVSQNPRHKITKRGQNVTFRCDPISEHNRLYWYRQTLGQGPEFLTYFQNEAQLEKSRLLSDRFSAERPKGSFSTLEIQRTEQGDSAMYLCASSLSGRDEQYFGPGTRLTVT.

The V call is TRBV5-5, the J call TRBJ1-2; D is perhaps TRBD1 (5 bases). Per the germline V gene, CDR1 is SGHKS and CDR2 is YYEKEE (reference sequence). The CDR3 has 13 amino acids. The V end was cut by 7 bases, the J end by 4 bases, with 14 bases between. CDR3 residues: CASSPIGTYGYTF. CDR3 in DNA: TGTGCCAGCTCACCCATAGGGACCTATGGCTACACCTTC.

Comments on this clonotype: At one end, the junction sequence differs from germline, possibly due to a read error. The chain links TRBV18 to TRBJ2-5; D perhaps matches TRBD1 (5 bases). CDR3 length: 15 residues. Germline V lookup: CDR1 KGHSH, CDR2 LQKENI. CDR3 bases: TGTGCCAGCTCCCGTACGACAGCCCTTCAAGGGACCCAGTACTTC. The encoded protein is CASSRTTALQGTQYF.

With respect to this clonotype: At one end, the junction sequence differs from germline, possibly due to a read error. The chain links TRBV15 to TRBJ1-1; TRBD1 is a possible D gene (6 bases). The CDR3 loop spans 16 amino acids. Germline V gene data show CDR1 as LNHNV and CDR2 as YYDKDF (reference sequence). The CDR3 DNA reads as TGTGCCACCAGCAGACAGGGGTGGGGGCCGAACGCTGAAGCTTTCTTT. Protein: CATSRQGWGPNAEAFF. The variable domain in full, with the rest retrieved from reference TRBV15 and TRBJ1-1, is DAMVIQNPRYQVTQFGKPVTLSCSQTLNHNVMYWYQQKSSQAPKLLFHYYDKDFNNEADTPDNFQSRRPNTSFCFLDIRSPGLGDTAMYLCATSRQGWGPNAEAFFGQGTRLTVV.

This clonotype has a count of ten or more. V usage is TRBV2 and J usage is TRBJ1-3; D is unclear. The germline V and J ends were trimmed by 5 bases and 1 base, with 9 bases remaining between them. From germline, CDR1 is SNHLY and CDR2 FYNNEI. The CDR3 extends over 14 amino acids. CDR3 sequence (DNA): TGTGCCAGCAGTCCGACCGTGTCTGGAAACACCATATATTTT. Translation: CASSPTVSGNTIYF. Variable domain in full (rest from reference TRBV2 and TRBJ1-3): EPEVTQTPSHQVTQMGQEVILRCVPISNHLYFYWYRQILGQKVEFLVSFYNNEISEKSEIFDDQFSVERPDGSNFTLKIRSTKLEDSAMYFCASSPTVSGNTIYFGEGSWLTVV.

The table lists this clonotype with many counts. V usage is TRBV7-9 and J usage is TRBJ1-2; D is unclear. The CDR3 is made up of 14 amino acids. V shed 5 bases and J shed 4 bases, with 14 bases lying between them. In germline, CDR1 is SEHNR, CDR2 FQNEAQ (reference sequence). The CDR3 loop reads CASSPSTASYGYTF. CDR3 coding DNA: TGTGCCAGCAGCCCGTCGACGGCAAGCTATGGCTACACCTTC.

The V call is TRBV29-1, the J call TRBJ2-7; no definite D call. The CDR3 contains 12 residues. V was shortened by 8 bases and J by 5 bases, with 16 bases between the two germline ends. Germline V gene data show CDR1 as SQVTM and CDR2 as ANQGSEA. CDR3 in DNA: TGCAGCTTAGGTCAGGTGACCCACGAGCAGTACTTC. Residues: CSLGQVTHEQYF.

In this sample, this clonotype turned up a few times. The gene calls are TRBV7-1 and TRBJ2-5; unclear D gene. TRBV7-1 is annotated as an ORF whose role is uncertain. The CDR3 contains 14 residues. Trimming left V 7 bases short and J 2 bases short, with 14 bases between. CDR3 amino acids: CASNPAREQETQYF. CDR3 bases: TGTGCCAGCAACCCAGCGCGAGAACAAGAGACCCAGTACTTC.